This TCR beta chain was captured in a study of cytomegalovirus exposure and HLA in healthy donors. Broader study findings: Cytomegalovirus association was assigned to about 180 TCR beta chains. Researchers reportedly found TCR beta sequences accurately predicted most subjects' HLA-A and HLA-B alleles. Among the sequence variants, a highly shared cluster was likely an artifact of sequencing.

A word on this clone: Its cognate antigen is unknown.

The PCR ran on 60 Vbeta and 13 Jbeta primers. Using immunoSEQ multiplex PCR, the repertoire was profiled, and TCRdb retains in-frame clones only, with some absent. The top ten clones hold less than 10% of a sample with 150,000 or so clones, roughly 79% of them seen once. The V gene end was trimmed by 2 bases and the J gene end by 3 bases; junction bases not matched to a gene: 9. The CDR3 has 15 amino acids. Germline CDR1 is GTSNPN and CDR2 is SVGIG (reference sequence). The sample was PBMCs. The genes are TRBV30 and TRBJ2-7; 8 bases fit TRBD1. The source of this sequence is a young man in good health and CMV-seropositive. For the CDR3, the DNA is TGTGCCTGGAGTTTAGGTGGGACAGGACTCTACGAGCAGTACTTC. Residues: CAWSLGGTGLYEQYF.